Sequencing of this TCR beta chain was carried out in a study of blood T cell repertoires in COVID-19. Study-level information: Italy, Spain and the United States were the sources of the convalescent and acute COVID-19 samples. T cells, B-cell-depleted T cells, or PBMCs provided the cDNA or gDNA that served as material.

Seattle patient enrollment occurred during active infection, with longitudinal follow-up thereafter. CDR1 and CDR2 (germline): MDHEN, SYDVKM. V was trimmed by 7 bases and J by 1 base, leaving 10 bases between them. CDR3 length: 13 amino acids. Methods used by the authors: Researchers report that nucleated cell counts were estimated from reference gene primer amplification. Sequenced by immunoSEQ multiplex PCR; TCRdb stores in-frame clones only, minus some. V and J calls and clone size are those listed in that table; D and trimming were worked out from the DNA. This table holds 150,000 to 200,000 clones, about 84% found once.

Sequenced material: peripheral blood. The origin of this receptor is a person between 65 and 79 years old with COVID-19, enrolled during active disease. This chain links TRBV28 with TRBJ1-2; the D is unclear. CDR3 coding DNA: TGTGCCAGCAAAGCGAGTTTTAACTATGGCTACACCTTC. Its translation is CASKASFNYGYTF.